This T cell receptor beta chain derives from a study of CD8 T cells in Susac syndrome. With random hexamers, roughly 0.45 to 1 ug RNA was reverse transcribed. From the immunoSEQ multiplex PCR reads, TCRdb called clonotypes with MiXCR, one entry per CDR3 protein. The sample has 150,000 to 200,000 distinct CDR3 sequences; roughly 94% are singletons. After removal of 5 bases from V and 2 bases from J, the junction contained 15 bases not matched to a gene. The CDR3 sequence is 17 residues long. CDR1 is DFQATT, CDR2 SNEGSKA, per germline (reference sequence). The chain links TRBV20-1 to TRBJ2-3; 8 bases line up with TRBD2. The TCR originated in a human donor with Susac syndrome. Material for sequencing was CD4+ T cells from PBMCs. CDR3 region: CSASASQRGRYTDTQYF. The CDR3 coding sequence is TGCAGTGCTTCCGCGTCCCAGCGGGGGCGATACACAGATACGCAGTATTTT.